This TCR beta chain comes out of a study of T-cell reconstitution after alpha-beta-depleted transplantation in children. Overall study results and limits: Expanded graft clones, several hundred of them, were reportedly the source of alpha-beta T cells about two months after transplant. It was newly produced T cells that mostly accounted for T-cell counts and diversity one year after transplant. TCRbeta diversity was high at day 60 in some patients (a result of surviving recipient T cells and thymic progenitors).

This clonotype is categorized as medium-sized. Its antigen is not known. A TCRbeta library incorporating unique molecular identifiers was prepared. TCRdb analysed the PCR reads with MiXCR anew, one entry per CDR3 protein. The sample comprises 4,500 to 5,000 distinct CDR3 sequences, 7.3% of which are singletons, and roughly 2% rests with the top ten. The TCR originated in a boy under two years old who had a stem cell transplant for SCID, so the T cells may come from the graft donor. The sequences come from PBMCs, mostly from graft donor cells, collected 60 days after TCRalphabeta/CD19-depleted stem cell transplant.

The CDR3 region has the DNA TGTGCCAGCTCACCACCTAAGCAGGGGGCGTACAATGAGCAGTTCTTC. It codes for CASSPPKQGAYNEQFF. V and J are TRBV18 and TRBJ2-1; 8 bases are a match to TRBD1. Germline V CDR1 and CDR2: KGHSH, LQKENI. CDR3 length: 16 amino acids. V lost 0 bases, J lost 4 bases, and 5 bases stayed unmatched.